This TCR beta chain was observed in a study of cytomegalovirus exposure and HLA in healthy donors. General study findings and limits: A later analysis showed TCR association rates differing by HLA locus, peaking at DRB1 and lowest at HLA-C. A later analysis appeared to link common viral pathogens to several of the most significant clusters. An analysis done earlier found most TCR beta V segments productive about 87% or about 30% of the time.

It was with 60 Vbeta and 13 Jbeta primers that the PCR ran. Here immunoSEQ multiplex PCR was the method, and the copy in TCRdb shows in-frame clones only, minus some. Counted here are around 99,000 clones, approximately 70% occurring once; the ten biggest clones make up around 7.7%. CDR1 is MGHRA, CDR2 YSYEKL, per germline. The CDR3 has 15 amino acids. Trimming left V 1 base short and J 4 bases short, with 14 bases between. This clone was observed once. Its specificity is unknown. This TCR derives from a middle-aged man in good health and CMV-seronegative. The chain has TRBV4-1 and TRBJ2-7; D perhaps matches TRBD2 (5 bases). Material for sequencing was PBMCs. CDR3 in DNA: TGCGCCAGCAGCCAAGGGGGTCCAACGGGGTACGAGCAGTACTTC. Its protein product is CASSQGGPTGYEQYF.